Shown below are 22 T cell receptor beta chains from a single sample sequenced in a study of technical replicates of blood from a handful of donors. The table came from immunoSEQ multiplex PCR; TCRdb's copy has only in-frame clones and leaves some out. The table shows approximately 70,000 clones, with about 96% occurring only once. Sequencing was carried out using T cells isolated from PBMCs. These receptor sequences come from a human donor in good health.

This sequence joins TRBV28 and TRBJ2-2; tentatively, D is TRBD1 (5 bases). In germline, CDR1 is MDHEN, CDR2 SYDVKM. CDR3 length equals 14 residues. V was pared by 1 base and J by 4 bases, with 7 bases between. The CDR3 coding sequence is TGTGCCAGCAGTTTATACGACAGCACCGGGGAGCTGTTTTTT. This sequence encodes CASSLYDSTGELFF.

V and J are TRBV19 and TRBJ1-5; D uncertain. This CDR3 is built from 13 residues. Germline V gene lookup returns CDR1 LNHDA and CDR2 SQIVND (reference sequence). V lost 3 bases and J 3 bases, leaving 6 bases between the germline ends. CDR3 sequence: CASSISVNQPQHF. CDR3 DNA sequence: TGTGCCAGTAGTATCTCAGTCAATCAGCCCCAGCATTTT.

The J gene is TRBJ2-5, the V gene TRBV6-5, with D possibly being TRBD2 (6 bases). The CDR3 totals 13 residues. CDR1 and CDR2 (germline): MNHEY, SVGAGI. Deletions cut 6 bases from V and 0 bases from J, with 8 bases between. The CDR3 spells CASREGYQETQYF. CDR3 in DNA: TGTGCCAGCAGGGAGGGGTACCAAGAGACCCAGTACTTC.

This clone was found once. CDR3 sequence reads: CASSPTGTGAFF. CDR3 bases: TGTGCCAGCAGCCCCACAGGGACGGGGGCTTTCTTT. The V gene is TRBV6-5, the J gene TRBJ1-1; D may be TRBD1 (6 bases). The CDR3 sequence is 12 residues long. Germline V gene sequence: CDR1 MNHEY, CDR2 SVGAGI. The germline V and J ends were trimmed by 6 bases and 11 bases, with 16 bases remaining between them.

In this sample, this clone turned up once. CDR3 nucleotide sequence: TGTGCCAGCAGCTTGGGGAGGGAGGGGAGCAATTCACCCCTCCACTTT. This codes for CASSLGREGSNSPLHF. The chain combines TRBV5-6 with TRBJ1-6, with D perhaps TRBD1 (5 bases). V shed 0 bases and J shed 7 bases, with 14 bases lying between them. This CDR3 has 16 residues. Germline assignment: CDR1 SGHDT and CDR2 YYEEEE.

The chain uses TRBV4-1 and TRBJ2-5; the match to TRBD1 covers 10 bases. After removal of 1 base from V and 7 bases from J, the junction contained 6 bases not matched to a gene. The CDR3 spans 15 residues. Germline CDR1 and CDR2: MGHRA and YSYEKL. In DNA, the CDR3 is TGCGCCAGCAGCCAAGGACAGGGGGCCGGGTCGACCCAGTACTTC. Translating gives CASSQGQGAGSTQYF.

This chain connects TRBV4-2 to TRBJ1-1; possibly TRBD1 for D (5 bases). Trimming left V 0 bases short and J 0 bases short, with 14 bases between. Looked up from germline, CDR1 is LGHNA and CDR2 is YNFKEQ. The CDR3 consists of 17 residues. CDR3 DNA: TGTGCCAGCAGCCAAGAAGAGCAGGGCCTCATGAACACTGAAGCTTTCTTT. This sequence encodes CASSQEEQGLMNTEAFF.

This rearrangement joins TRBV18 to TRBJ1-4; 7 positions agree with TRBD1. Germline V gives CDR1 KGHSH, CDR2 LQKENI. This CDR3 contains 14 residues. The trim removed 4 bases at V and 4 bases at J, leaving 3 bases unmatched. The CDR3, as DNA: TGTGCCAGCTCACGAACAGGGGTTAATGAAAAACTGTTTTTT. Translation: CASSRTGVNEKLFF.

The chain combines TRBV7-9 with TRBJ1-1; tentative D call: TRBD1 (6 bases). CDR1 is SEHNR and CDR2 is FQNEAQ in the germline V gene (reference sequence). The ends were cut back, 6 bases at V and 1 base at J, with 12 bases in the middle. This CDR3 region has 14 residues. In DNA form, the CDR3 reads TGTGCCAGCAGTAGACAGGCGGAGAACACTGAAGCTTTCTTT. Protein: CASSRQAENTEAFF.

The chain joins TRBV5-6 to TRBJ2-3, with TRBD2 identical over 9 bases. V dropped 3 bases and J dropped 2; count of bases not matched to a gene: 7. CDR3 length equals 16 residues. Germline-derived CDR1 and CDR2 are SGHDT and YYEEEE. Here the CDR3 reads CASSSWAGGPTDTQYF. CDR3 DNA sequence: TGTGCCAGCAGCTCGTGGGCGGGGGGGCCCACAGATACGCAGTATTTT.

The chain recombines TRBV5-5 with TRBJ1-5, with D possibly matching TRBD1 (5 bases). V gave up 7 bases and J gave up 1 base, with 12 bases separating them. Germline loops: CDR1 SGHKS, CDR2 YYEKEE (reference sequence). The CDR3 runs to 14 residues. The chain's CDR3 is CASSQGLSNQPQHF. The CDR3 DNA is TGTGCCAGCTCGCAGGGATTGAGCAATCAGCCCCAGCATTTT. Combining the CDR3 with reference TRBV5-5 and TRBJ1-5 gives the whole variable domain DAGVTQSPTHLIKTRGQQVTLRCSPISGHKSVSWYQQVLGQGPQFIFQYYEKEERGRGNFPDRFSARQFPNYSSELNVNALLLGDSALYLCASSQGLSNQPQHFGDGTRLSIL.

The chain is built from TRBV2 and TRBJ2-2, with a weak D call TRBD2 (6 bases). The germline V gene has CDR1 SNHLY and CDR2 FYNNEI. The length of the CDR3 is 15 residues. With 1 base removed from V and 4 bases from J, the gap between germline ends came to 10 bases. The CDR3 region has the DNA TGTGCCAGCAGTGAAGTTGGAGGGTCCACCGGGGAGCTGTTTTTT. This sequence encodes CASSEVGGSTGELFF.

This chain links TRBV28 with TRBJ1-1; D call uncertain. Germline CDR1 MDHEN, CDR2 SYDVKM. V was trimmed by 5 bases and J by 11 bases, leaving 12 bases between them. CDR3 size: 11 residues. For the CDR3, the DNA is TGTGCCAGCAGTCAGAGGCTCGGCGCTTTCTTT. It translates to CASSQRLGAFF.

This CDR3 reads CASGDRVLFPQYF. In DNA form, the CDR3 reads TGTGCCAGCGGGGACAGGGTTCTATTTCCCCAGTACTTC. This chain joins TRBV27 and TRBJ2-5, with TRBD1 identical over 9 bases. The CDR3 is 13 residues long. Germline-derived CDR1 and CDR2 are MNHEY and SMNVEV (reference sequence). V lost 8 bases and J lost 9; bases outside the gene matches: 10.

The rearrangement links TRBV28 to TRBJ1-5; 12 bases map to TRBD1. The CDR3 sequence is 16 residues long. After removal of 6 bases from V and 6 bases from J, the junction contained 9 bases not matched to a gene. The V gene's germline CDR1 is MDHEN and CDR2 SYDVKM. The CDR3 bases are TGTGCCAGCAGGGGGACAGGGGGCTTTTTTAGTCAGCCCCAGCATTTT. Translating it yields CASRGTGGFFSQPQHF.

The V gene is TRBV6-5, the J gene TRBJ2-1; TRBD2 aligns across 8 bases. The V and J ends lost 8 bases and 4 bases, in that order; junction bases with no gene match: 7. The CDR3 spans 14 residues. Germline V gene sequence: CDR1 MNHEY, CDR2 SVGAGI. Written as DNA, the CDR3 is TGTGCCAGCGGCTCGGGGGGGCATTACAATGAGCAGTTCTTC. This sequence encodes CASGSGGHYNEQFF.

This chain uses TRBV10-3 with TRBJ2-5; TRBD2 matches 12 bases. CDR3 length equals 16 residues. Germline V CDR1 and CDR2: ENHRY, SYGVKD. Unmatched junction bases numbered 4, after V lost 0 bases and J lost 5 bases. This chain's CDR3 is CAISESTSGRSETQYF. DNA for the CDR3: TGTGCCATCAGTGAGTCGACTAGCGGGAGATCGGAGACCCAGTACTTC.

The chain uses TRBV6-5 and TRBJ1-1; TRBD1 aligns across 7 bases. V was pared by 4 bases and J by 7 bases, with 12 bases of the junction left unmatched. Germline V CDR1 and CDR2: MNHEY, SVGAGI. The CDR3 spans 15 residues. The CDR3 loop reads CASSSEDRKGGEAFF. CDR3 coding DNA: TGTGCCAGCAGTTCCGAGGACAGGAAGGGGGGTGAAGCTTTCTTT.

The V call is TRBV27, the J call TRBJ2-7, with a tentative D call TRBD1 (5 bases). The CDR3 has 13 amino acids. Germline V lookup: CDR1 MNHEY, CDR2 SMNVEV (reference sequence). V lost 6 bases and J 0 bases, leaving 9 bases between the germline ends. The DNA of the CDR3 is TGTGCCAGCAGGACAGCGAGCTCCTACGAGCAGTACTTC. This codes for CASRTASSYEQYF.

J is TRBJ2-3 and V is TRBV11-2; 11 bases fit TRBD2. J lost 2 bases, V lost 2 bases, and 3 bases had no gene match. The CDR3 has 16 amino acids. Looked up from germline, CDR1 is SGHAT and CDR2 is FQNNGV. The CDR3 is CASSLLSGGVTDTQYF. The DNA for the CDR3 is TGTGCCAGCAGCTTACTTAGCGGGGGGGTCACAGATACGCAGTATTTT.

CDR3 residues: CAWSPPPGVHTIYF. Written as DNA, the CDR3 is TGTGCCTGGAGTCCCCCCCCCGGAGTGCACACCATATATTTT. The chain recombines TRBV30 with TRBJ1-3; no clear D. Germline CDR1 reads GTSNPN; CDR2 reads SVGIG (reference sequence). Deletions cut 2 bases from V and 8 bases from J, with 16 bases between. The CDR3 is 14 residues long.

The CDR3 sequence is CASKGQGSYTHLSGVFLTNEKLFF. CDR3 in DNA: TGTGCCAGTAAGGGCCAGGGGTCCTACACTCACCTCAGCGGGGTATTTCTCACTAATGAAAAACTGTTTTTT. The V and J genes are TRBV19 and TRBJ1-4; D perhaps matches TRBD1 (6 bases). There are 24 residues in the CDR3. From germline, CDR1 is LNHDA and CDR2 SQIVND (reference sequence). The germline V and J ends were trimmed by 7 bases and 2 bases, with 41 bases remaining between them.